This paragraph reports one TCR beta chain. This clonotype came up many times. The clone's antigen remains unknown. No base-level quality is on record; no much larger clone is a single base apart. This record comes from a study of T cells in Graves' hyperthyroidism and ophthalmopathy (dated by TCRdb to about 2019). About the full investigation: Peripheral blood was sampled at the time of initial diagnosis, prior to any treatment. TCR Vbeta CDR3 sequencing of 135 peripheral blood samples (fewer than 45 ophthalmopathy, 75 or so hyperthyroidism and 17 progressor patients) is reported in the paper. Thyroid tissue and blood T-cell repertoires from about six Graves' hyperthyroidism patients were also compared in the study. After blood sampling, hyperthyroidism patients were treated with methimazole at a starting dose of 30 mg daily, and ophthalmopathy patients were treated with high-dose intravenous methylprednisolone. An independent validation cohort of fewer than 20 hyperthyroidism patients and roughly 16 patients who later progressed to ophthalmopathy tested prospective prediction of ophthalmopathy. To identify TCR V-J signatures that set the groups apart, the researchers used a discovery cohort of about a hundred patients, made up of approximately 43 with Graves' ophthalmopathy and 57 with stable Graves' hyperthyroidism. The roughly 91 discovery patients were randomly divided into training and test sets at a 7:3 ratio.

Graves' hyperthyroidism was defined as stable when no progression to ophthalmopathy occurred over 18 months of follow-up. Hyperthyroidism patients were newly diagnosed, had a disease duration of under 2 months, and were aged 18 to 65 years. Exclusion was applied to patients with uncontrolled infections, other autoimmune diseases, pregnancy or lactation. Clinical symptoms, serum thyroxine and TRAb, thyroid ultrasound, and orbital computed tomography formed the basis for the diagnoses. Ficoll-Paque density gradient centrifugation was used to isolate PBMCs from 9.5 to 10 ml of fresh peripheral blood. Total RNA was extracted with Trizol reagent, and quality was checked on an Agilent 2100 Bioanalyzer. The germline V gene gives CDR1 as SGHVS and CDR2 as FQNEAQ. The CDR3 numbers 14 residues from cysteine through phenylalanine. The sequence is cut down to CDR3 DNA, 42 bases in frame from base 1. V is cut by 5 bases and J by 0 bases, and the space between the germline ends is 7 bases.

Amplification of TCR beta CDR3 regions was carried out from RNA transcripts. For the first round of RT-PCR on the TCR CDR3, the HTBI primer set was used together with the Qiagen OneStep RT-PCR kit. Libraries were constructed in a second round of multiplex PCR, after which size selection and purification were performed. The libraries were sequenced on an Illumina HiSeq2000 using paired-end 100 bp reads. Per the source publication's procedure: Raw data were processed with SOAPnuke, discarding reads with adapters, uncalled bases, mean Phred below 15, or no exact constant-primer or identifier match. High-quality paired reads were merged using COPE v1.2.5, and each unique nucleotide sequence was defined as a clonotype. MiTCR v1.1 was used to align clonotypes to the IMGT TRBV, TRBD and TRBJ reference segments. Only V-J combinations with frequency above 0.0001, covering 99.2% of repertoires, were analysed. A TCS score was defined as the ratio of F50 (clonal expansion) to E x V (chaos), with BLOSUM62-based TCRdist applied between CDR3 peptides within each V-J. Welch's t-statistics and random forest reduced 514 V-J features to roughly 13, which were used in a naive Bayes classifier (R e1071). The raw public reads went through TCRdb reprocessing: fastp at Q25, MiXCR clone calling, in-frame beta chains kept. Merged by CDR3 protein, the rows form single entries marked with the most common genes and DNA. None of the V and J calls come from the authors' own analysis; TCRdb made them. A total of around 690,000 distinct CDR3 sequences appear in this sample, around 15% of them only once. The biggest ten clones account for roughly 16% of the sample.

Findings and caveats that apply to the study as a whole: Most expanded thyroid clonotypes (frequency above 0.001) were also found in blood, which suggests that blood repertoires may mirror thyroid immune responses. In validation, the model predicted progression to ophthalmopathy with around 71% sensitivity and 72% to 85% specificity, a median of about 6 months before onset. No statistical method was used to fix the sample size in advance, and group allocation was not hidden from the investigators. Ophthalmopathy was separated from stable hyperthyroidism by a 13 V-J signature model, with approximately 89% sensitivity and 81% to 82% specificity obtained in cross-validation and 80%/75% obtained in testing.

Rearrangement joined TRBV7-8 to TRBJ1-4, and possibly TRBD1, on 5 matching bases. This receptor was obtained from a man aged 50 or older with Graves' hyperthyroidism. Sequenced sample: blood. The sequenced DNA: TGTGCCAGCAGCCGACAGTCAACTAATGAAAAACTGTTTTTT. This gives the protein CASSRQSTNEKLFF.